One and the same sample provided the 18 T cell receptor beta chains below, sequenced in a study of T-cell reconstitution after alpha-beta-depleted transplantation in children. Preparation of the TCRbeta library involved a method that used unique molecular identifiers. TCRdb reanalysed the PCR reads using MiXCR and keeps one entry per CDR3 protein. Of about 300,000 distinct CDR3 sequences in the sample, 10% were seen once. The specimen was PBMCs, collected before TCRalphabeta/CD19-depleted stem cell transplant. The receptors were sampled from a boy younger than two with acute myeloid leukemia, due to receive a stem cell transplant.

This clonotype was recorded many times. The genes are TRBV28 and TRBJ2-1; the D is unclear. This CDR3 has 17 amino acids. V was trimmed by 1 base and J by 3 bases, leaving 16 bases between them. Looked up from germline, CDR1 is MDHEN and CDR2 is SYDVKM. CDR3 protein: CASSLLPFQDYYNEQFF. CDR3 nucleotide sequence: TGTGCCAGCAGTTTATTACCGTTTCAGGATTACTACAATGAGCAGTTCTTC.

The table lists this clonotype with many counts. The genes are TRBV5-1 and TRBJ2-3; D is unclear. Germline V CDR1 and CDR2: SGHRS, YFSETQ. V lost 0 bases, J lost 3 bases, and 11 bases lay in between. CDR3 length: 15 residues. The CDR3 bases are TGCGCCAGCAGCTTGGAGCCAGCAGAAACAGATACGCAGTATTTT. As protein: CASSLEPAETDTQYF.

A word on this clonotype: One junction end does not reproduce the germline sequence, and a read error may be involved. The chain is built from TRBV20-1 and TRBJ2-7; no firm D call. The CDR3 totals 17 residues. Germline CDR1 DFQATT, CDR2 SNEGSKA (reference sequence). CDR3 nucleotide sequence: TGCTGTGCGCATCCCTCCATTAAAGGGTGGGTTGTGGACGAGCAGTACTTC. It yields the protein CCAHPSIKGWVVDEQYF.

This clonotype was seen many times. The J gene is TRBJ1-1, the V gene TRBV7-2, with D possibly matching TRBD1 (6 bases). The germline V and J ends were trimmed by 5 bases and 0 bases, with 10 bases remaining between them. CDR3 length: 14 amino acids. CDR1 is SGHTA and CDR2 is FQGNSA in the germline V gene. The CDR3 DNA is TGTGCCAGCAGCCCTCCAGGGGTGAACACTGAAGCTTTCTTT. Protein product: CASSPPGVNTEAFF. Using reference TRBV7-2 and TRBJ1-1 for the parts outside the CDR3, the full variable domain is GAGVSQSPSNKVTEKGKDVELRCDPISGHTALYWYRQSLGQGLEFLIYFQGNSAPDKSGLPSDRFSAERTGGSVSTLTIQRTQQEDSAVYLCASSPPGVNTEAFFGQGTRLTVV.

In regard to this clonotype: A much bigger clone sits one base away, suggesting this may be a read error. The chain combines TRBV15 with TRBJ2-2, with TRBD2 matching 10 bases. The CDR3 loop spans 15 amino acids. Trimming took 2 bases from V and 7 from J; bases not matched to a gene: 4. The germline CDR1 and CDR2 sequences are LNHNV and YYDKDF (reference sequence). This CDR3 reads CATSRLAGAIGELFF. The DNA of the CDR3 is TGTGCCACCAGCAGACTAGCGGGAGCGATCGGGGAGCTGTTTTTT.

This clonotype was detected ten times or more. The chain joins TRBV3-1 to TRBJ1-1; no reliable D call. CDR1 is LGHDT, CDR2 YNNKEL, per germline (reference sequence). The CDR3 runs 13 residues. Deletions cut 4 bases from V and 4 bases from J, with 10 bases between. The CDR3 region is CASSLRISTEAFF. DNA of the CDR3: TGTGCCAGCAGCCTCAGGATTAGCACTGAAGCTTTCTTT.

This clonotype was counted ten times or more. The CDR3 bases are TGCGCCAGCAGCTTGTCAGGGCGGGAGGGCCGCTACAATGAGCAGTTCTTC. This codes for CASSLSGREGRYNEQFF. V is TRBV5-1 and J is TRBJ2-1, with 9 bases that match TRBD2. V was clipped by 1 base and J by 3 bases; unmatched bases: 8. The CDR3 spans 17 residues. Germline-derived CDR1 and CDR2 are SGHRS and YFSETQ.

CDR3 in DNA: TGTGCCAGCAGTTTACCCGGGACAGGGGAGTACGAGCAGTACTTC. Residues: CASSLPGTGEYEQYF. The V gene is TRBV28, the J gene TRBJ2-7, with 10 nucleotides matching TRBD1. V dropped 2 bases and J dropped 4; count of bases not matched to a gene: 5. The CDR3 has 15 amino acids. The germline V gene encodes CDR1 MDHEN and CDR2 SYDVKM.

This chain connects TRBV28 to TRBJ1-2; 7 nucleotides agree with TRBD1. V lost 7 bases and J lost 5; bases outside the gene matches: 7. This CDR3 has 13 amino acids. Germline V gives CDR1 MDHEN, CDR2 SYDVKM. The CDR3 region is CASTSGTAYGYTF. DNA of the CDR3: TGTGCCAGCACCTCCGGGACAGCGTATGGCTACACCTTC.

This clonotype was detected many times. The genes are TRBV6-1 and TRBJ1-6; 9 bases fit TRBD1. This CDR3 contains 14 residues. V lost 8 bases and J lost 10; bases outside the gene matches: 9. Germline V gene data show CDR1 as MNHNS and CDR2 as SASEGT. For the CDR3, the DNA is TGTGCCAGCGCCCCGGGACAGGGAGGGTCACCCCTCCACTTT. This translates into CASAPGQGGSPLHF.

This clonotype came up many times. This chain links TRBV12-3 or TRBV12-4 with TRBJ1-5; 7 bases map to TRBD1. V was clipped by 0 bases and J by 6 bases; unmatched bases: 5. This CDR3 contains 15 residues. CDR3 coding DNA: TGTGCCAGCAGTTTAGCGGACAGGAGGGGTCAGCCCCAGCATTTT. It codes for CASSLADRRGQPQHF.

This clonotype was found a few times. The chain carries TRBV25-1 and TRBJ1-5; D is perhaps TRBD1 (6 bases). Per the germline V gene, CDR1 is MGHDK and CDR2 is SYGVNS. The CDR3 is 15 residues long. V lost 6 bases to trimming and J lost 0 bases, with 12 bases between them. Here the CDR3 DNA reads TGTGCCAGCAGCCGGACAGCGTATAGCAATCAGCCCCAGCATTTT. Protein: CASSRTAYSNQPQHF.

Turning to this clonotype: This may arise from a read error, as a much more abundant clone is one base away. The chain joins TRBV5-1 to TRBJ2-5; TRBD2 might be the D (6 bases). The CDR3 is made up of 14 amino acids. Per germline, CDR1 SGHRS and CDR2 YFSETQ. Trimming pared 6 bases from V and 5 bases from J, leaving 17 bases between. The CDR3 reads CASTNGGTGETQYF. CDR3 bases: TGCGCCAGCACCAATGGAGGGACGGGTGAGACCCAGTACTTC.

As to this clonotype: A read error may be the cause here, since a much bigger clone is one base away. The chain couples TRBV20-1 to TRBJ2-7, with 7 bases matching TRBD2. This CDR3 has 15 amino acids. Germline V gene data show CDR1 as DFQATT and CDR2 as SNEGSKA (reference sequence). This CDR3 is CSARDTVAGSCEQYF. In nucleotides, the CDR3 is TGCAGTGCTAGAGATACGGTAGCGGGCTCCTGCGAGCAGTACTTC.

In this sample, this clonotype turned up many times. The CDR3 DNA follows: TGCAGTGCCCCATCCCCAAATGGGGAGCGCTACGAGCAGTACTTC. As protein: CSAPSPNGERYEQYF. This chain joins TRBV20-1 and TRBJ2-7, with a possible D match to TRBD2 (5 bases). This CDR3 has 15 amino acids. V was cut by 6 bases and J by 3 bases, with 21 bases left in between. Germline-derived CDR1 and CDR2 are DFQATT and SNEGSKA (reference sequence).

In this sample, this clonotype turned up many times. The chain is built from TRBV12-3 or TRBV12-4 and TRBJ2-7; D is perhaps TRBD1 (6 bases). The ends were cut back, 5 bases at V and 5 bases at J, with 16 bases in the middle. The CDR3 extends over 14 amino acids. The CDR3 loop reads CASSANRALHEQYF. CDR3 in DNA: TGTGCCAGCAGTGCTAACAGGGCCCTCCACGAGCAGTACTTC.

This clonotype was detected ten times or more. V is TRBV5-1 and J is TRBJ2-3; the D gene is possibly TRBD1 (6 bases). The V end lost 1 base, the J end lost 2 bases, and 14 bases lay between the germline ends. Germline CDR1 and CDR2: SGHRS and YFSETQ. This CDR3 comprises 16 residues. In DNA, the CDR3 is TGCGCCAGCAGCTTGCCTTCGGGACACCTCACAGATACGCAGTATTTT. This sequence encodes CASSLPSGHLTDTQYF.

A few counts support this clonotype. The chain uses TRBV5-1 and TRBJ2-3, with D uncertain. Per the germline V gene, CDR1 is SGHRS and CDR2 is YFSETQ. This CDR3 has 16 residues. Between the trimmed V and J ends, which lost 0 bases and 1 base, there was a span of 12 bases. The DNA of the CDR3 is TGCGCCAGCAGCTTGGCAGTTATTTGGGGCACAGATACGCAGTATTTT. It specifies CASSLAVIWGTDTQYF.